This TCR beta chain was identified during a study of T cell responses to AZD1222 COVID-19 vaccine. Across the whole study: It was second doses at about 4 or about 12 weeks that were pooled.

The table came from immunoSEQ multiplex PCR; TCRdb's copy has only in-frame clones and leaves some out. The sample records about 150,000 clones, 80% to 95% being singletons. Study-level findings and limits: There were mostly white British donors and more females than males, and clonal diversity was possibly underestimated. Only a handful of people who got AZD1222 tested seropositive at baseline. Two doses of AZD1222 preceded a rise in Spike-specific TCR breadth and depth.

This clone was seen only once. Its target is not known. The CDR3 runs to 14 residues. The V gene's germline CDR1 is GTSNPN and CDR2 SVGIG (reference sequence). After removal of 3 bases from V and 3 bases from J, the junction contained 5 bases not matched to a gene. This chain joins TRBV30 and TRBJ1-5; TRBD1 matches at 7 bases. This sample comprised peripheral blood, obtained on day 0 of AZD1222 vaccination. This TCR came from an adult in good health. CDR3 nucleotide sequence: TGTGCCTGGAGCGGGGACAGATACAATCAGCCCCAGCATTTT. Protein product: CAWSGDRYNQPQHF.